One sample yielded the 2 T cell receptor beta chains listed below, sequenced in a study of graft-versus-host responses after intestinal transplantation. Their specific antigens are unknown. The data were produced by immunoSEQ multiplex PCR, yet TCRdb's version contains in-frame clones alone and is incomplete. This table has 110,000 to 150,000 clones, over 90% appearing once. The source was unstimulated CD4+ T cells sorted from spleen or lymph node cells, collected before intestinal transplant. All receptors derive from a human donor who received an intestinal transplant.

The chain combines TRBV9 with TRBJ2-6; TRBD2 matches at 14 bases. V dropped 4 bases and J dropped 4; count of bases not matched to a gene: 13. Germline CDR1 and CDR2: SGDLS and YYNGEE. CDR3 length: 20 amino acids. The CDR3 loop is CASSPPQGLAGVPGANVLTF. The CDR3 DNA reads as TGTGCCAGCAGCCCACCACAGGGACTAGCGGGAGTACCGGGGGCCAACGTCCTGACTTTC. The whole variable domain, remainder taken from reference TRBV9 and TRBJ2-6, is DSGVTQTPKHLITATGQRVTLRCSPRSGDLSVYWYQQSLDQGLQFLIQYYNGEERAKGNILERFSAQQFPDLHSELNLSSLELGDSALYFCASSPPQGLAGVPGANVLTFGAGSRLTVL.

J is TRBJ1-4 and V is TRBV18, with D possibly TRBD1 on 5 matching bases. V lost 5 bases, J lost 7 bases, and 14 bases lay in between. CDR1 and CDR2 (germline): KGHSH, LQKENI. The CDR3 is made up of 14 amino acids. CDR3 region: CASSTAGGGEKLFF. In nucleotides, the CDR3 is TGTGCCAGCTCAACCGCCGGGGGTGGTGAAAAACTGTTTTTT. Together with reference TRBV18 and TRBJ1-4, the CDR3 gives the full variable domain: NAGVMQNPRHLVRRRGQEARLRCSPMKGHSHVYWYRQLPEEGLKFMVYLQKENIIDESGMPKERFSAEFPKEGPSILRIQQVVRGDSAAYFCASSTAGGGEKLFFGSGTQLSVL.